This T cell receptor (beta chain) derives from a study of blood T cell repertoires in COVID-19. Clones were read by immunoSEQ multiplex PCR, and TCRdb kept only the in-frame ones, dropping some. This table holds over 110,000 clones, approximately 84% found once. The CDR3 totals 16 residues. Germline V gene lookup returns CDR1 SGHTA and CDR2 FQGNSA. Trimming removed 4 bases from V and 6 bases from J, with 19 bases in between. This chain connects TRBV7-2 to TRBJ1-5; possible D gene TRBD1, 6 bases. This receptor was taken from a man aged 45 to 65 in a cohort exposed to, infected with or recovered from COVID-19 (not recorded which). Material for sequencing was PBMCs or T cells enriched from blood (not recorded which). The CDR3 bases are TGTGCCAGCAGCTCGGGACAACCCTCCGTGGGTCAGCCCCAGCATTTT. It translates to CASSSGQPSVGQPQHF.